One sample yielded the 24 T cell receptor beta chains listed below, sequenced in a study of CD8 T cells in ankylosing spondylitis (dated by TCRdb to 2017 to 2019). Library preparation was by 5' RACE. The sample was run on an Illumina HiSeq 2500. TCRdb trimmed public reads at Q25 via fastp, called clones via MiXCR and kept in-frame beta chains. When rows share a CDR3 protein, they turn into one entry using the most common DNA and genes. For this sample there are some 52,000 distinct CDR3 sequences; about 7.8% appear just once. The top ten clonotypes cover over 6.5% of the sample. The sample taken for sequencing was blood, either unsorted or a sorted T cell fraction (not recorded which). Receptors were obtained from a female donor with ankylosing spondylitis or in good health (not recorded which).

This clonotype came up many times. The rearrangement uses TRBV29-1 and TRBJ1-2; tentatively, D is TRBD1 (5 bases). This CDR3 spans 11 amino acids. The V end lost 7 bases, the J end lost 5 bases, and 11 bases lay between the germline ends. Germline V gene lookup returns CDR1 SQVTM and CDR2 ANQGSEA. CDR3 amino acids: CSGRTLYGYTF. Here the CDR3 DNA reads TGCAGCGGCCGGACACTTTATGGCTACACCTTC.

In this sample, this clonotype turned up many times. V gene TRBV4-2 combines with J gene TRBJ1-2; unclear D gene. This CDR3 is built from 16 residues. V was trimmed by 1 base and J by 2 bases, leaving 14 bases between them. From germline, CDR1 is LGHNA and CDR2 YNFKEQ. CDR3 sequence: CASSQGGVHPNYGYTF. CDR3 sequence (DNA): TGTGCCAGCAGCCAAGGCGGAGTACACCCGAACTATGGCTACACCTTC.

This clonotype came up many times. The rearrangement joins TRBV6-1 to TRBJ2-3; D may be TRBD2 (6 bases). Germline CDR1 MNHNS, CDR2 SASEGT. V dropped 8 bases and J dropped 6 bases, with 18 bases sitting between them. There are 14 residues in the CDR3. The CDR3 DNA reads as TGTGCCAGCCGCGTCGGATCTGCGGGGGATACGCAGTATTTT. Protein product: CASRVGSAGDTQYF.

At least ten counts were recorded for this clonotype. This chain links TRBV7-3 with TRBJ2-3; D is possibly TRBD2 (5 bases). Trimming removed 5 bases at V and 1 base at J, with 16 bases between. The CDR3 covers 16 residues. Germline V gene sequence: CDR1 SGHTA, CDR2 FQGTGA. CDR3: CASSPKWEMGTDTQYF. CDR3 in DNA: TGTGCCAGCAGCCCAAAATGGGAGATGGGCACAGATACGCAGTATTTT.

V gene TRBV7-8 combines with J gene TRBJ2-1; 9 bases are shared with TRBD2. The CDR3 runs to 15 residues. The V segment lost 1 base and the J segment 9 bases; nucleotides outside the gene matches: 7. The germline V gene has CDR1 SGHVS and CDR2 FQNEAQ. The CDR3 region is CASSLGAGGPVEQFF. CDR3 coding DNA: TGTGCCAGCAGCTTAGGTGCGGGGGGGCCTGTTGAGCAGTTCTTC.

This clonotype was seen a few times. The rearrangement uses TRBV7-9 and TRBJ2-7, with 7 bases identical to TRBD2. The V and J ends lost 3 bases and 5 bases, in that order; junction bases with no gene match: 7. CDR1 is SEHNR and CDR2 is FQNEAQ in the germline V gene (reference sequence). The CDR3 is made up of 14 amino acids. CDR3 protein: CASSFTSAFDEQYF. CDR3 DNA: TGTGCCAGCAGCTTTACTAGCGCGTTCGACGAGCAGTACTTC.

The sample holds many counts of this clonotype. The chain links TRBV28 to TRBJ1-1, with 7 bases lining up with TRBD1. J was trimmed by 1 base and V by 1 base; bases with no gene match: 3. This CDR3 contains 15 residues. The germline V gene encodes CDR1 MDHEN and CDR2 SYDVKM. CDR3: CASSLFYRGNTEAFF. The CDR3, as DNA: TGTGCCAGCAGTTTATTTTACAGGGGGAACACTGAAGCTTTCTTT.

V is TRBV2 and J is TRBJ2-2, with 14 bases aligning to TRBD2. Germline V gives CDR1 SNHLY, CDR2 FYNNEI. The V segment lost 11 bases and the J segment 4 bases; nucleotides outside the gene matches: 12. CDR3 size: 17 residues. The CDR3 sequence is CAGSTSGGAISTGELFF. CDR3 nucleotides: TGTGCCGGATCGACTAGCGGGGGGGCCATTAGCACCGGGGAGCTGTTTTTT. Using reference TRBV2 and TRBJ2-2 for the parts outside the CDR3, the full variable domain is EPEVTQTPSHQVTQMGQEVILRCVPISNHLYFYWYRQILGQKVEFLVSFYNNEISEKSEIFDDQFSVERPDGSNFTLKIRSTKLEDSAMYFCAGSTSGGAISTGELFFGEGSRLTVL.

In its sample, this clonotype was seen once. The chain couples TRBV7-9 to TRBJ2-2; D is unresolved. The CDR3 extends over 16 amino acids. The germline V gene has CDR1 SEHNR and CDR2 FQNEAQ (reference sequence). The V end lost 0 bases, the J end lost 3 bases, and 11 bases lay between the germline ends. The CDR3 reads CASSLAPVGDTGELFF. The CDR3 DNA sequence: TGTGCCAGCAGCTTAGCGCCGGTTGGGGACACCGGGGAGCTGTTTTTT.

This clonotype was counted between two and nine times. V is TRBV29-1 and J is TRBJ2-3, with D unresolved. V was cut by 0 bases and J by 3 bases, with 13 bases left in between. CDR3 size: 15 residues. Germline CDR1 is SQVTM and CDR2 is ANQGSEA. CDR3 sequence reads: CSVEDASSGTDTQYF. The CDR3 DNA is TGCAGCGTTGAAGATGCGTCCTCCGGGACAGATACGCAGTATTTT.

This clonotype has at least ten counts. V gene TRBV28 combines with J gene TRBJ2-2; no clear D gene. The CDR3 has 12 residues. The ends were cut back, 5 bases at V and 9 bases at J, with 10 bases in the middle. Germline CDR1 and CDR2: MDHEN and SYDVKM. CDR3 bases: TGTGCCAGCAGTCCGTACCGTAGGGAGCTGTTTTTT. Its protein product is CASSPYRRELFF.

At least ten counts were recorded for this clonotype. The CDR3 bases are TGCGCCAGCAGCTTGGATGGTGGAGGCACTAACTATGGCTACACCTTC. Its protein product is CASSLDGGGTNYGYTF. The chain joins TRBV5-1 to TRBJ1-2, with D hard to call. The CDR3 is 16 amino acids. Germline V gene data show CDR1 as SGHRS and CDR2 as YFSETQ. V was pared by 0 bases and J by 0 bases, with 12 bases between.

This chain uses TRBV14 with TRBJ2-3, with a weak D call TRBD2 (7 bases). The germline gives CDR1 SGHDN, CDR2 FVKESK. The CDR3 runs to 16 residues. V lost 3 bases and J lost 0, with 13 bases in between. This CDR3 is CASSQQEGGSTDTQYF. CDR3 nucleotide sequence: TGTGCCAGCAGCCAGCAAGAGGGGGGGAGCACAGATACGCAGTATTTT.

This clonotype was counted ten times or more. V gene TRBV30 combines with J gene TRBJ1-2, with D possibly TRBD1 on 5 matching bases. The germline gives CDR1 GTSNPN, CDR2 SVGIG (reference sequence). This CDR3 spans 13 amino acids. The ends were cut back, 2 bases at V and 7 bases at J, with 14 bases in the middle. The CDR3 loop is CAWSLGTDVGYTF. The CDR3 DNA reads TGTGCCTGGAGTTTAGGGACTGATGTTGGCTACACCTTC.

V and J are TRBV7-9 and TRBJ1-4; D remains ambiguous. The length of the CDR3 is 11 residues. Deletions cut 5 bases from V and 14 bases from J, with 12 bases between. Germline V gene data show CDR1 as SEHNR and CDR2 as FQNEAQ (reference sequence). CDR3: CASSDASSLFF. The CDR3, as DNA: TGTGCCAGCAGCGATGCGTCGAGCCTGTTTTTT.

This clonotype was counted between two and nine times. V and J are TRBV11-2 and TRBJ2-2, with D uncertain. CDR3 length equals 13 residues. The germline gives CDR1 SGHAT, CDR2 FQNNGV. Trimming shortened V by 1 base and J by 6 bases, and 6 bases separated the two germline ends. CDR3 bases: TGTGCCAGCAGCTTAGTTCTCGCCGGGGAGCTGTTTTTT. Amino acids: CASSLVLAGELFF.

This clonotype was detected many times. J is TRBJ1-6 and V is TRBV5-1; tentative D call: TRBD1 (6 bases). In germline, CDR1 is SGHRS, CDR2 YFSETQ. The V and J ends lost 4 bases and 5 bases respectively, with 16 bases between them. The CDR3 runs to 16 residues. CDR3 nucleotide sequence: TGCGCCAGCAGCATAAGTCGACAGGTCAATAATTCACCCCTCCACTTT. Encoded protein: CASSISRQVNNSPLHF.

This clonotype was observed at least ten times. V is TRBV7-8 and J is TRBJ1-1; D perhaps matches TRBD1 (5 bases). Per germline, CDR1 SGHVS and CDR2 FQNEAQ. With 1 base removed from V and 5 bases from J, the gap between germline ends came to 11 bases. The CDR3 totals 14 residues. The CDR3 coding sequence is TGTGCCAGCAGCTTAGAGCTCTGGGGGACTGAAGCTTTCTTT. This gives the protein CASSLELWGTEAFF.

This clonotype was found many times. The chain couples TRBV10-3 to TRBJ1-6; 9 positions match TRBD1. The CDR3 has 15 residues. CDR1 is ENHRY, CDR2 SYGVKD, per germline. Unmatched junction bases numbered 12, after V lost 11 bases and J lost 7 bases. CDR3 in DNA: TGTGCCGGGAGACCGGACAGGGGCGAAAATTCACCCCTCCACTTT. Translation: CAGRPDRGENSPLHF.

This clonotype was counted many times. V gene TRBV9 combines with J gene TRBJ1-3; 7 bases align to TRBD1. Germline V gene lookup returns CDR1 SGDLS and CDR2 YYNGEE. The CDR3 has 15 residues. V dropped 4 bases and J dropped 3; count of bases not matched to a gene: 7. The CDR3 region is CASSPRDSIGNTIYF. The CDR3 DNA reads TGTGCCAGCAGCCCCCGGGACAGCATTGGAAACACCATATATTTT.

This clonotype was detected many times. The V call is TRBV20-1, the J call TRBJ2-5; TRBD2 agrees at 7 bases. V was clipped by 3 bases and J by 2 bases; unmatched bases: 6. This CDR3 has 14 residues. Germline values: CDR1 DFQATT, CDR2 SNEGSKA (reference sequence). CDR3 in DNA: TGCAGTGCTAGCAGTGGGACTATACAAGAGACCCAGTACTTC. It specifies CSASSGTIQETQYF.

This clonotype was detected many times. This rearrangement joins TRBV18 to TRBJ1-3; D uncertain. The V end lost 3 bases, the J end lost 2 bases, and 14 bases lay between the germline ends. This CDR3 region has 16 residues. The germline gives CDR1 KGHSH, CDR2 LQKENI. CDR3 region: CASSPYSGGAGNTIYF. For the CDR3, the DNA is TGTGCCAGCTCACCCTATTCGGGCGGAGCTGGAAACACCATATATTTT.

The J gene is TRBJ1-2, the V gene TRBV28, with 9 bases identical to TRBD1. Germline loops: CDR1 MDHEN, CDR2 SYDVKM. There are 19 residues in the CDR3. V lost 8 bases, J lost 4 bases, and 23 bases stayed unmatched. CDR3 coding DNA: TGTGCCAGCTGCTGTCCCACCGGGACAGGGACGCCATTATCCTATGGCTACACCTTC. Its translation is CASCCPTGTGTPLSYGYTF.

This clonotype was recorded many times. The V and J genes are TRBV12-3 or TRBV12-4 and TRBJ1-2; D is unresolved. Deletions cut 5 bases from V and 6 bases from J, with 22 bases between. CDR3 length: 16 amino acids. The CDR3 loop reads CASSAYMNPTPNGYTF. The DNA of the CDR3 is TGTGCCAGCAGTGCCTACATGAACCCAACCCCTAATGGCTACACCTTC.